This T cell receptor (beta chain) was captured in a study of control samples from healthy donors and cancer patients. This clone was seen once. CDR1 and CDR2 (germline): LGHDT, YNNKEL (reference sequence). Trimming removed 7 bases at V and 0 bases at J, with 13 bases between. The CDR3 has 14 residues. Profiling relied on immunoSEQ multiplex PCR, and the TCRdb table lists in-frame clones only, not all of them. The sample holds about 98,000 clones; roughly four fifths are singletons and the top ten take roughly 2%. The clonotype was recovered from a man aged 55 to 70 in good health. Source material: blood. The gene calls are TRBV3-1 (or the pseudogene TRBV3-2) and TRBJ2-7; D is uncertain. This CDR3 reads CASTLEPGSYEQYF. The CDR3 DNA follows: TGTGCCAGCACCCTTGAACCGGGCTCCTACGAGCAGTACTTC.